Listed below are T cell receptor beta chains from one sample, sequenced in a study of cytomegalovirus exposure and HLA in healthy donors. Assay: immunoSEQ multiplex PCR; the TCRdb copy retains only in-frame clones and omits some. The sample shows 150,000 to 200,000 clones, 65% to 75% of them seen only once. The material sequenced was PBMCs. The receptors stem from a girl between 5 and 17 years old in good health and CMV-seronegative. CDR3s include the opening cysteine and the closing phenylalanine or tryptophan. The order of the fields is D gene, J gene, V gene, CDR3 length, clone size, CDR3 DNA, CDR3 protein. A D gene is named only where the DNA matches it firmly. Only part of the rows carry a size: once, few, many, or a class if the clone is expanded.

D: NA
J: TRBJ2-5
V: TRBV5-1
length: 13
size: NA
DNA: TGCGCCAGCAGCTTGGGGGGGCCCGAGACCCAGTACTTC
CDR3: CASSLGGPETQYF

D: TRBD2
J: TRBJ2-1
V: TRBV19
length: 19
size: few
DNA: TGTGCCAGTAAGCTTGTCTCCGGGACTAGCGGGGGGGCCCCCAATGAGCAGTTCTTC
CDR3: CASKLVSGTSGGAPNEQFF

D: NA
J: TRBJ1-4
V: TRBV6-1
length: 15
size: NA
DNA: TGTGCCAGCAGTGAATTGGGCGGGGGAAATGAAAAACTGTTTTTT
CDR3: CASSELGGGNEKLFF

D: TRBD1
J: TRBJ2-7
V: TRBV19
length: 13
size: NA
DNA: TGTGCCAGTAGTACAGGGGGCTCCTACGAGCAGTACTTC
CDR3: CASSTGGSYEQYF

D: NA
J: TRBJ2-7
V: TRBV6-1
length: 13
size: NA
DNA: TGTGCCAGCAGCCGACAGGCGATCTACGAGCAGTACTTC
CDR3: CASSRQAIYEQYF

D: NA
J: TRBJ1-1
V: TRBV7-2
length: 13
size: NA
DNA: TGTGCCAGCAGCAAAGGGGGGGGCACTGAAGCTTTCTTT
CDR3: CASSKGGGTEAFF

D: TRBD1
J: TRBJ1-5
V: TRBV11-3
length: 16
size: NA
DNA: TGTGCCAGCAGCGCTGAACAGGGGAGTAGCAATCAGCCCCAGCATTTT
CDR3: CASSAEQGSSNQPQHF

D: TRBD1
J: TRBJ1-1
V: TRBV5-1
length: 16
size: NA
DNA: TGCGCCAGCAGCGTGGGGACAGGGGGGATGAACACTGAAGCTTTCTTT
CDR3: CASSVGTGGMNTEAFF

D: NA
J: TRBJ2-5
V: TRBV7-9
length: 14
size: NA
DNA: TGTGCCAGCAGCTTTGGCAGGGGTATAGAGACCCAGTACTTC
CDR3: CASSFGRGIETQYF

D: NA
J: TRBJ2-1
V: TRBV27
length: 12
size: once
DNA: TGTGCCAGCAGTCCCCCCTCCAATGAGCAGTTCTTC
CDR3: CASSPPSNEQFF

D: NA
J: TRBJ1-4
V: TRBV19
length: 16
size: once
DNA: TGTGCCAGTAGTCGGGCAGGGGTAGGAACTAATGAAAAACTGTTTTTT
CDR3: CASSRAGVGTNEKLFF

D: NA
J: TRBJ2-7
V: TRBV5-4
length: 14
size: NA
DNA: TGTGCCAGCAGCTTGTCGGGTGTCTCCTACGAGCAGTACTTC
CDR3: CASSLSGVSYEQYF

D: TRBD1
J: TRBJ1-1
V: TRBV5-1
length: 12
size: NA
DNA: TGCGCCAGCCGACAGGGGAACACTGAAGCTTTCTTT
CDR3: CASRQGNTEAFF

D: NA
J: TRBJ2-2
V: TRBV9
length: 16
size: NA
DNA: TGTGCCAGCAGCGTAGTGGAGAGTACGAACACCGGGGAGCTGTTTTTT
CDR3: CASSVVESTNTGELFF

D: NA
J: TRBJ1-2
V: TRBV7-9
length: 15
size: NA
DNA: TGTGCCAGCAGCTCCGATACAGGTTACGACTATGGCTACACCTTC
CDR3: CASSSDTGYDYGYTF

D: TRBD1
J: TRBJ1-5
V: TRBV19
length: 13
size: NA
DNA: TGTGCCAGTAGTTGGGACAGTTATCAGCCCCAGCATTTT
CDR3: CASSWDSYQPQHF

D: NA
J: TRBJ1-2
V: TRBV7-3
length: 15
size: NA
DNA: TGTGCCAGCAGCTTAGGGGGCTTGGGTGACTATGGCTACACCTTC
CDR3: CASSLGGLGDYGYTF

D: NA
J: TRBJ2-7
V: TRBV6-5
length: 12
size: NA
DNA: TGTGCCAGCAGTGAAGAGGGAAACGAGCAGTACTTC
CDR3: CASSEEGNEQYF

D: NA
J: TRBJ1-5
V: TRBV4-1
length: 14
size: once
DNA: TGCGCCAGCAGCCATTTCGAGGGGGATCAGCCCCAGCATTTT
CDR3: CASSHFEGDQPQHF

D: NA
J: TRBJ1-1
V: TRBV2
length: 12
size: NA
DNA: TGTGCCAGCCGACAGACTAACACTGAAGCTTTCTTT
CDR3: CASRQTNTEAFF

D: NA
J: TRBJ1-4
V: TRBV15
length: 11
size: few
DNA: TGTGCCACCAGCGGGGAGGAAAAACTGTTTTTT
CDR3: CATSGEEKLFF

D: TRBD1
J: TRBJ1-1
V: TRBV5-1
length: 13
size: NA
DNA: TGCGCCAGCAGCTTGGGACAGGGGGTCGAAGCTTTCTTT
CDR3: CASSLGQGVEAFF

D: TRBD1
J: TRBJ1-2
V: TRBV5-1
length: 12
size: few
DNA: TGCGCCAGCAGCTCGGACAGGGTGGGCTACACCTTC
CDR3: CASSSDRVGYTF

D: TRBD1
J: TRBJ1-4
V: TRBV2
length: 15
size: NA
DNA: TGTGCCAGCAGTGAAATACAGGGGCGAAATGAAAAACTGTTTTTT
CDR3: CASSEIQGRNEKLFF

D: NA
J: TRBJ1-5
V: TRBV28
length: 16
size: NA
DNA: TGTGCCAGCAGTTTAAGGGGAGGTCTTGGCAATCAGCCCCAGCATTTT
CDR3: CASSLRGGLGNQPQHF

D: NA
J: TRBJ1-1
V: TRBV6-6
length: 12
size: few
DNA: TGTGCCAGCAGTTACTCAATCACGCAGGCTTTCTTT
CDR3: CASSYSITQAFF

D: NA
J: TRBJ2-7
V: TRBV28
length: 12
size: once
DNA: TGTGCCAGTACCTCACAGGCGAACGAGCAGTACTTC
CDR3: CASTSQANEQYF

D: TRBD2
J: TRBJ2-1
V: TRBV29-1
length: 12
size: NA
DNA: TGCAGCGCGGCTAGCGGAACCAATGAGCAGTTCTTC
CDR3: CSAASGTNEQFF

D: TRBD2
J: TRBJ2-2
V: TRBV5-4
length: 15
size: NA
DNA: TGTGCCAGCAGCTTTGGAGCGGGGGTTACCGGGGAGCTGTTTTTT
CDR3: CASSFGAGVTGELFF

D: TRBD2
J: TRBJ2-1
V: TRBV9
length: 14
size: NA
DNA: TGTGCCAGCAGCACACTAGCGACCTACAATGAGCAGTTCTTC
CDR3: CASSTLATYNEQFF

D: TRBD1
J: TRBJ2-7
V: TRBV6-6
length: 14
size: NA
DNA: TGTGCCAGCAGTCCCAGGACAGGGGCGGGGGAGCAGTACTTC
CDR3: CASSPRTGAGEQYF

D: TRBD2
J: TRBJ2-7
V: TRBV9
length: 14
size: NA
DNA: TGTGCCAGCAGCGTAGGCGGGGGGGATTACGAGCAGTACTTC
CDR3: CASSVGGGDYEQYF

D: NA
J: TRBJ2-7
V: TRBV7-7
length: 13
size: NA
DNA: TGTGCCAGCAGCTTAGACTACTCCTACGAGCAGTACTTC
CDR3: CASSLDYSYEQYF

D: TRBD2
J: TRBJ2-3
V: TRBV15
length: 15
size: few
DNA: TGTGCCACCAGCCCCTCCCGGGGGGGCACAGATACGCAGTATTTT
CDR3: CATSPSRGGTDTQYF

D: NA
J: TRBJ2-7
V: TRBV29-1
length: 14
size: NA
DNA: TGCAGCGTTTCGGCGGCCTTTGGCTCCTACGAGCAGTACTTC
CDR3: CSVSAAFGSYEQYF

D: TRBD1
J: TRBJ1-6
V: TRBV9
length: 15
size: NA
DNA: TGTGCCAGCAGCGGATGGACAGGGAATAATTCACCCCTCCACTTT
CDR3: CASSGWTGNNSPLHF

D: TRBD2
J: TRBJ2-5
V: TRBV7-9
length: 17
size: once
DNA: TGTGCCAGCAGCGACCCGACTAGCGGGGGGGGTGGGGAGACCCAGTACTTC
CDR3: CASSDPTSGGGGETQYF

D: NA
J: TRBJ1-3
V: TRBV7-9
length: 14
size: few
DNA: TGTGCCAGCAGCTTATCAAACTCTGGAAACACCATATATTTT
CDR3: CASSLSNSGNTIYF

D: NA
J: TRBJ1-1
V: TRBV11-2
length: 17
size: NA
DNA: TGTGCCAGCAGCATAAGCCACAGACAGGTAAACGACCATGAAGCTTTCTTT
CDR3: CASSISHRQVNDHEAFF

D: NA
J: TRBJ2-1
V: TRBV5-1
length: 15
size: few
DNA: TGCGCCAGCAGCACCGATGGGGCACAGTACAATGAGCAGTTCTTC
CDR3: CASSTDGAQYNEQFF

D: TRBD1
J: TRBJ1-1
V: TRBV5-1
length: 15
size: few
DNA: TGCGCCAGCAGCGGGACAGGGGGGATGAACACTGAAGCTTTCTTT
CDR3: CASSGTGGMNTEAFF

D: NA
J: TRBJ2-7
V: TRBV29-1
length: 12
size: NA
DNA: TGCAGCGCTACCGGGACAACCTACGAGCAGTACTTC
CDR3: CSATGTTYEQYF